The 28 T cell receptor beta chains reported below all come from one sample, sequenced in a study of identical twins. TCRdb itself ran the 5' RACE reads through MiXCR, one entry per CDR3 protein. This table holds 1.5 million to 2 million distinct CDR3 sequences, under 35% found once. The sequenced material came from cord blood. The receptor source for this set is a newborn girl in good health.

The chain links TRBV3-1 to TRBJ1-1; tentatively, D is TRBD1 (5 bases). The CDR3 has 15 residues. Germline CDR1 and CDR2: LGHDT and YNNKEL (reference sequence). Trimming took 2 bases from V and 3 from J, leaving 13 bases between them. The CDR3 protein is CASSQRAGKDTEAFF. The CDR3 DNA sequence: TGTGCCAGCAGCCAACGGGCAGGGAAGGACACTGAAGCTTTCTTT.

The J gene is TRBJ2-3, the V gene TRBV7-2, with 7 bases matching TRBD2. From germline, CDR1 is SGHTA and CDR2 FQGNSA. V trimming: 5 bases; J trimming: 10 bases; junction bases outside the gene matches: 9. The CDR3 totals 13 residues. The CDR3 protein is CASSGGLLYPQYF. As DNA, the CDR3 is TGTGCCAGCAGCGGGGGACTACTGTATCCGCAGTATTTT. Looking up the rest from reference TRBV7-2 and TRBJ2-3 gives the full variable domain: GAGVSQSPSNKVTEKGKDVELRCDPISGHTALYWYRQSLGQGLEFLIYFQGNSAPDKSGLPSDRFSAERTGGSVSTLTIQRTQQEDSAVYLCASSGGLLYPQYFGPGTRLTVL.

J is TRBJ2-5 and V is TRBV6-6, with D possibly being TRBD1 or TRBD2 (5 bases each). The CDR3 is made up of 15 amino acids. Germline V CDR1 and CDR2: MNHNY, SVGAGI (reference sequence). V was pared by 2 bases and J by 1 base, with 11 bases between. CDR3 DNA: TGTGCCAGCAGTTACCGGGACGGACCCCAAGAGACCCAGTACTTC. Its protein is CASSYRDGPQETQYF.

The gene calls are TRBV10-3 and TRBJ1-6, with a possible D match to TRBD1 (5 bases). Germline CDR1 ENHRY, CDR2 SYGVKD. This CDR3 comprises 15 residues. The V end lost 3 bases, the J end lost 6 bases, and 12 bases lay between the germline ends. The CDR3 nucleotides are TGTGCCATCAGTGATGGGGGGACTGGTAATTCACCCCTCCACTTT. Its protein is CAISDGGTGNSPLHF.

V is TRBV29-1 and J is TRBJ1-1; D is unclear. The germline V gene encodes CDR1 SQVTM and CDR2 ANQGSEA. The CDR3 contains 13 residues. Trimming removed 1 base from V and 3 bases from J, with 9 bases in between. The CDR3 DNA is TGCAGCGTTGAAGTGAAGAGGGACACTGAAGCTTTCTTT. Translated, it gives CSVEVKRDTEAFF. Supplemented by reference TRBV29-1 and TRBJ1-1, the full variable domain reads SAVISQKPSRDICQRGTSLTIQCQVDSQVTMMFWYRQQPGQSLTLIATANQGSEATYESGFVIDKFPISRPNLTFSTLTVSNMSPEDSSIYLCSVEVKRDTEAFFGQGTRLTVV.

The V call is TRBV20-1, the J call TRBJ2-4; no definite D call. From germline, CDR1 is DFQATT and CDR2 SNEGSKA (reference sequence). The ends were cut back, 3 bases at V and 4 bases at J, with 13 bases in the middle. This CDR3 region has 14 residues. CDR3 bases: TGCAGTGCTAGCGTCGCCGTTAGGAAAAACATTCAGTACTTC. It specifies CSASVAVRKNIQYF.

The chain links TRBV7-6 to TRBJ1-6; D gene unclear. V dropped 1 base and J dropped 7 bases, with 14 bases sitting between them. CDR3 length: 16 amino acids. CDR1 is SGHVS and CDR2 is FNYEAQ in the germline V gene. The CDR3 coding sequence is TGTGCCAGCAGCTTAGAAGGTGGTGGAGGCAATTCACCCCTCCACTTT. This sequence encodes CASSLEGGGGNSPLHF.

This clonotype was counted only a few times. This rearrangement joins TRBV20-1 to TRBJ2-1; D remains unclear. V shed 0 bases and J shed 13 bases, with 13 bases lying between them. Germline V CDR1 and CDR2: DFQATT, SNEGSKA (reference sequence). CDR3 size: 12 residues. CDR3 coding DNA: TGCAGTGCTAGAGACTCTAGGTTTGAACAGTTCTTC. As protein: CSARDSRFEQFF.

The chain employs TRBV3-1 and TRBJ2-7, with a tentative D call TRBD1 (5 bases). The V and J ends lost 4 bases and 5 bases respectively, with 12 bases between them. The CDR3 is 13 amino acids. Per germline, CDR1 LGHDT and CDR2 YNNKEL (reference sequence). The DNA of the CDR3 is TGTGCCAGCAGCCTAGGGGTTCCCCACGAGCAGTACTTC. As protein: CASSLGVPHEQYF.

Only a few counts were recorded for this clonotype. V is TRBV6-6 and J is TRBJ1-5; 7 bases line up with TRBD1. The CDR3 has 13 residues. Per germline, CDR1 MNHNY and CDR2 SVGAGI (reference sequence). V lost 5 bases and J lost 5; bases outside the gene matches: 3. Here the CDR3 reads CASSMTGHQPQHF. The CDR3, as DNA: TGTGCCAGCAGTATGACAGGGCATCAGCCCCAGCATTTT.

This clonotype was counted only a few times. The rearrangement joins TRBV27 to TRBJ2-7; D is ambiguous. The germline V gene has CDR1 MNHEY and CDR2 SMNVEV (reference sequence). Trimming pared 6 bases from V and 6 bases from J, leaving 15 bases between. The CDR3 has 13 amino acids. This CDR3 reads CASSSVVDAEQYF. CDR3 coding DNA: TGTGCCAGCAGCAGCGTGGTTGATGCCGAGCAGTACTTC.

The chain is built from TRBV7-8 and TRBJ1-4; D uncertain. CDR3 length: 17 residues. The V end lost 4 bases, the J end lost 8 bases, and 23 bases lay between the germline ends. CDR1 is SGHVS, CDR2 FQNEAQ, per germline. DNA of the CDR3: TGTGCCAGCAGCTCTAGACGGTTCTTCACACCTCGGGAAAAACTGTTTTTT. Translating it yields CASSSRRFFTPREKLFF.

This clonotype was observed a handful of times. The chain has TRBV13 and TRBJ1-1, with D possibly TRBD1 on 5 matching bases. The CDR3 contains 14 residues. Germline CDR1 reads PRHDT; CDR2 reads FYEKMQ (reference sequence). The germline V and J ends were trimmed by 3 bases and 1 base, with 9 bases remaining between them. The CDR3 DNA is TGTGCCAGCAGCTTTGACAGAAGGAACACTGAAGCTTTCTTT. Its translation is CASSFDRRNTEAFF.

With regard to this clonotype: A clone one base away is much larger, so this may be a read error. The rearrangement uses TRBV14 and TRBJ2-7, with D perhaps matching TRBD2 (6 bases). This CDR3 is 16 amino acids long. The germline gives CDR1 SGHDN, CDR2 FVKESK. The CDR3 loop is CATSQALEGYSYEQYF. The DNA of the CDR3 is TGTGCCACCAGCCAAGCTTTGGAGGGTTACTCCTACGAGCAGTACTTC.

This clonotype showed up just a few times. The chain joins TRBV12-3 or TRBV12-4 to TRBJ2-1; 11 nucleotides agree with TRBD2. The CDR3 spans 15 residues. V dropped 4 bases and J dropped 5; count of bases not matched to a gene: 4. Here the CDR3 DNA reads TGTGCCAGCAGTTCAGCTAGCGGGGGGCACAATGAGCAGTTCTTC. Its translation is CASSSASGGHNEQFF.

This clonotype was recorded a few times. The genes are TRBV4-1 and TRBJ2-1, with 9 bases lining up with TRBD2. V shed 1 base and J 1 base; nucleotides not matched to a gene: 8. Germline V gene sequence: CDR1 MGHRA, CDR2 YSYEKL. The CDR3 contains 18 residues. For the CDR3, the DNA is TGCGCCAGCAGCCAAGTAATCGAGCGGGGGGTATCCTACAATGAGCAGTTCTTC. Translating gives CASSQVIERGVSYNEQFF.

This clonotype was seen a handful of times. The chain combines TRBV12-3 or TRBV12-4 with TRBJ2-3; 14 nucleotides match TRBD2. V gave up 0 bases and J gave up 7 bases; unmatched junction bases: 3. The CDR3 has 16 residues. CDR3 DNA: TGTGCCAGCAGTTTAGCCGGGACTAGCGGGAGAAATACGCAGTATTTT. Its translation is CASSLAGTSGRNTQYF.

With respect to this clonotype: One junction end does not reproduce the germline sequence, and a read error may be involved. In DNA form, the CDR3 reads TGTGCCAACAGTTGGCAGGGATATGGCTACACCTTC. This sequence encodes CANSWQGYGYTF. J is TRBJ1-2 and V is TRBV28; possibly TRBD1 for D (5 bases). The CDR3 loop spans 12 amino acids. In germline, CDR1 is MDHEN, CDR2 SYDVKM.

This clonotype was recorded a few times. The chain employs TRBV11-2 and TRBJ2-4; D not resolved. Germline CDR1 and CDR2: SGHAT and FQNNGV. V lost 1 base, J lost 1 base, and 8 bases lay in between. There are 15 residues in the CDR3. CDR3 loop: CASSLAEIAKNIQYF. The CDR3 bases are TGTGCCAGCAGCTTAGCCGAGATTGCCAAAAACATTCAGTACTTC.

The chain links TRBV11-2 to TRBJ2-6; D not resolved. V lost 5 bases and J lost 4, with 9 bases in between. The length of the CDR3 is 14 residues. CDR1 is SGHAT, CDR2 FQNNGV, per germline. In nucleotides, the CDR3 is TGTGCCAGCAGCCCAGTCAAAGGGGCCAACGTCCTGACTTTC. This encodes CASSPVKGANVLTF.

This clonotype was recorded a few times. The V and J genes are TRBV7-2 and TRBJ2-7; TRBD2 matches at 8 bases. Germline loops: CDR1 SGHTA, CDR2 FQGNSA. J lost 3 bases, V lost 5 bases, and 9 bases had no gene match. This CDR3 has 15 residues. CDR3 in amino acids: CASSPTGTSNYEQYF. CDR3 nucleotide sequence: TGTGCCAGCAGCCCAACCGGGACTAGTAACTACGAGCAGTACTTC. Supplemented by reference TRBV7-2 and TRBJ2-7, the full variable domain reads GAGVSQSPSNKVTEKGKDVELRCDPISGHTALYWYRQSLGQGLEFLIYFQGNSAPDKSGLPSDRFSAERTGGSVSTLTIQRTQQEDSAVYLCASSPTGTSNYEQYFGPGTRLTVT.

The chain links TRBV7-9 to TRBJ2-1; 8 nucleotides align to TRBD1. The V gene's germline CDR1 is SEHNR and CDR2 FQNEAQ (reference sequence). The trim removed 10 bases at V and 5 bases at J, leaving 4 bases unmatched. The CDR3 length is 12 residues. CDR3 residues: CAIPDRDNEQFF. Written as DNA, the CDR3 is TGTGCCATCCCGGACAGGGACAATGAGCAGTTCTTC. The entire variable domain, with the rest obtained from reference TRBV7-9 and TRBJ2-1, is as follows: DTGVSQNPRHKITKRGQNVTFRCDPISEHNRLYWYRQTLGQGPEFLTYFQNEAQLEKSRLLSDRFSAERPKGSFSTLEIQRTEQGDSAMYLCAIPDRDNEQFFGPGTRLTVL.

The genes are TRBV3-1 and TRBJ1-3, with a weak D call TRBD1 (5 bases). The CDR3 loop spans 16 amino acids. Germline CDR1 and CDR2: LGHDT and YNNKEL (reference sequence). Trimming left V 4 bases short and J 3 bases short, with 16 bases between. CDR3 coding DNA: TGTGCCAGCAGCCCTTCCCAGGGAGGGGTTGGAAACACCATATATTTT. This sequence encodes CASSPSQGGVGNTIYF. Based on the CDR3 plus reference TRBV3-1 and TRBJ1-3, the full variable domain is DTAVSQTPKYLVTQMGNDKSIKCEQNLGHDTMYWYKQDSKKFLKIMFSYNNKELIINETVPNRFSPKSPDKAHLNLHINSLELGDSAVYFCASSPSQGGVGNTIYFGEGSWLTVV.

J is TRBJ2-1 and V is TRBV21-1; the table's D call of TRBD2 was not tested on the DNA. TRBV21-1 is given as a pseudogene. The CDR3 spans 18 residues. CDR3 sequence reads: CASSRVPSGRFGQETQFF. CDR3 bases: TGTGCCAGCAGCAGGGTTCCTAGCGGGAGGTTCGGGCAAGAGACCCAGTTCTTC.

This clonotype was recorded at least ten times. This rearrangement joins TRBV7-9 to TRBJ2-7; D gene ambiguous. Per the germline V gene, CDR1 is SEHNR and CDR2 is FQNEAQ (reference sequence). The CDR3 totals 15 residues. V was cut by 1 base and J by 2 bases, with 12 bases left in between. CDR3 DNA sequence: TGTGCCAGCAGCTTAGACTCTCACTCTGCCTACGAGCAGTACTTC. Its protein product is CASSLDSHSAYEQYF.

The CDR3 nucleotides are TGTGCCAGCAGCTTAAACGTGGGAGTGACCTACGAGCAGTACTTC. Translated, it gives CASSLNVGVTYEQYF. The rearrangement links TRBV7-2 to TRBJ2-7, with TRBD2 as a possible D gene (5 bases). The ends were cut back, 2 bases at V and 2 bases at J, with 13 bases in the middle. From germline, CDR1 is SGHTA and CDR2 FQGNSA. The CDR3 extends over 15 amino acids.

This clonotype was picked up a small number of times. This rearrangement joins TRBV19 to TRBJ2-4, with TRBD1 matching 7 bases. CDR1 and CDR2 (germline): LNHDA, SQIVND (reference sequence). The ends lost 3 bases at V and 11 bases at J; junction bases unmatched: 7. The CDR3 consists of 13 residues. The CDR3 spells CASSIRDSVLQYF. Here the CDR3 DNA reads TGTGCCAGTAGTATCCGGGACAGTGTCCTTCAGTACTTC. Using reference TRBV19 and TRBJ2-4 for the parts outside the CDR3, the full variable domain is DGGITQSPKYLFRKEGQNVTLSCEQNLNHDAMYWYRQDPGQGLRLIYYSQIVNDFQKGDIAEGYSVSREKKESFPLTVTSAQKNPTAFYLCASSIRDSVLQYFGAGTRLSVL.

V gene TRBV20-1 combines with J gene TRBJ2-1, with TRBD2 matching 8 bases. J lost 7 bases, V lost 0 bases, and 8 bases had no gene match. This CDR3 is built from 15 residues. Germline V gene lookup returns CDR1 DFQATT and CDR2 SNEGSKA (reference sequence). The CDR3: CSARDPAGDPNEQFF. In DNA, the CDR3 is TGCAGTGCTAGAGATCCAGCGGGGGACCCAAATGAGCAGTTCTTC.